These 27 T cell receptor beta chains originate from one sample sequenced in a study of sequential checkpoint blockade in melanoma. Produced via immunoSEQ multiplex PCR; TCRdb's table is partial and in-frame only. The profile shows under 25,000 clones, about 81% of them singletons. Treatment here: randomized to nivolumab then ipilimumab (arm A) or the reverse (arm B). The source was CD8+ T cells sorted from blood (inferred from file names), collected from a patient given nivolumab and ipilimumab in sequence. The source is a human donor with melanoma.

The DNA for the CDR3 is TGTGCCAGCAGTGAACAACGGGTTATCTCCTACGAGCAGTACTTC. Protein: CASSEQRVISYEQYF. V and J are TRBV6-1 and TRBJ2-7; D gene unclear. The CDR3 length is 15 residues. The germline V gene has CDR1 MNHNS and CDR2 SASEGT. Trimming stripped 2 bases from V and 0 bases from J, with 11 bases between.

The V gene is TRBV5-1, the J gene TRBJ1-6, with D maybe TRBD1 (6 bases). Between the trimmed V and J ends, which lost 3 bases and 1 base, there was a span of 14 bases. The CDR3 sequence is 17 residues long. Germline V gives CDR1 SGHRS, CDR2 YFSETQ. The CDR3 reads CASSYSQGTSYNSPLHF. For the CDR3, the DNA is TGCGCCAGCAGCTACAGCCAGGGGACGTCCTATAATTCACCCCTCCACTTT. The full variable domain, its missing parts supplied by reference TRBV5-1 and TRBJ1-6, is KAGVTQTPRYLIKTRGQQVTLSCSPISGHRSVSWYQQTPGQGLQFLFEYFSETQRNKGNFPGRFSGRQFSNSRSEMNVSTLELGDSALYLCASSYSQGTSYNSPLHFGNGTRLTVT.

This chain uses TRBV15 with TRBJ1-2, with 10 positions matching TRBD1. The CDR3 totals 15 residues. The J segment lost 4 bases and the V segment lost 2 bases, leaving 4 bases of the junction unmatched. CDR1 and CDR2 from the germline V gene are LNHNV and YYDKDF (reference sequence). CDR3 amino acids: CATSRTGQGVYGYTF. For the CDR3, the DNA is TGTGCCACCAGCAGAACTGGACAGGGGGTCTATGGCTACACCTTC.

The V gene is TRBV7-8, the J gene TRBJ2-7, with 9 bases identical to TRBD1. Germline CDR1 and CDR2: SGHVS and FQNEAQ. J was trimmed by 7 bases and V by 2 bases; bases with no gene match: 12. This CDR3 is 16 amino acids long. The CDR3 coding sequence is TGTGCCAGCAGCTTACTAGGGACAGGGTACGCCCAGGAGCAGTACTTC. Protein sequence: CASSLLGTGYAQEQYF.

The rearrangement links TRBV7-9 to TRBJ1-5; D gene ambiguous. The germline V gene encodes CDR1 SEHNR and CDR2 FQNEAQ (reference sequence). CDR3 length equals 14 residues. With 5 bases removed from V and 10 bases from J, the gap between germline ends came to 18 bases. The CDR3 coding sequence is TGTGCCAGCAGCCCCCAAGGCGGCAGCTTCCCCCAGCATTTT. As protein: CASSPQGGSFPQHF.

The chain uses TRBV19 and TRBJ1-5; tentatively, D is TRBD1 (5 bases). The CDR3 sequence is 12 residues long. In germline, CDR1 is LNHDA, CDR2 SQIVND (reference sequence). V lost 0 bases and J lost 10, with 7 bases in between. The CDR3: CASSIEGGPQHF. CDR3 DNA sequence: TGTGCCAGTAGTATAGAGGGGGGACCCCAGCATTTT.

The chain couples TRBV6-1 to TRBJ1-6; D is undetermined. Trimming shortened V by 1 base and J by 8 bases, and 15 bases separated the two germline ends. Germline V CDR1 and CDR2: MNHNS, SASEGT. This CDR3 is built from 16 residues. CDR3: CASSEDFGFVYSPLHF. The DNA for the CDR3 is TGTGCCAGCAGTGAAGATTTCGGGTTCGTGTATTCACCCCTCCACTTT.

As regards this clone: Other nucleotide sequences in the sample specify the same CDR3. The chain couples TRBV6-5 to TRBJ1-6, with a weak D call TRBD1 (5 bases). This CDR3 is 15 amino acids long. Germline CDR1 reads MNHEY; CDR2 reads SVGAGI. Trimming pared 6 bases from V and 7 bases from J, leaving 16 bases between. CDR3 coding DNA: TGTGCCAGCAGCGACAGACTCAGTCTGAATTCACCCCTCCACTTT. Protein sequence: CASSDRLSLNSPLHF.

The chain combines TRBV28 with TRBJ2-7; D is perhaps TRBD1 (6 bases). The CDR3 runs to 18 residues. CDR1 and CDR2 from the germline V gene are MDHEN and SYDVKM. Trimming shortened V by 2 bases and J by 1 base, and 21 bases separated the two germline ends. The CDR3 spells CASSLAAGAFPRSYEQYF. In nucleotides, the CDR3 is TGTGCCAGCAGTTTAGCGGCAGGGGCGTTCCCCCGATCCTACGAGCAGTACTTC.

The chain couples TRBV6-5 to TRBJ2-7; TRBD1 agrees at 9 bases. J lost 4 bases, V lost 0 bases, and 7 bases had no gene match. The CDR3 runs to 16 residues. Germline assignment: CDR1 MNHEY and CDR2 SVGAGI. DNA of the CDR3: TGTGCCAGCAGTTACTCGAAGACAGGGGGGGGGTACGAGCAGTACTTC. As protein: CASSYSKTGGGYEQYF.

The chain employs TRBV7-9 and TRBJ1-2; TRBD1 might be the D (5 bases). V was trimmed by 1 base and J by 4 bases, leaving 7 bases between them. In germline, CDR1 is SEHNR, CDR2 FQNEAQ (reference sequence). This CDR3 is 13 amino acids long. Here the CDR3 DNA reads TGTGCCAGCAGCTTAGAAGGGGCCTATGGCTACACCTTC. Encoded protein: CASSLEGAYGYTF.

The chain recombines TRBV19 with TRBJ1-5; 9 bases fit TRBD1. Germline V CDR1 and CDR2: LNHDA, SQIVND (reference sequence). The length of the CDR3 is 14 residues. J was trimmed by 5 bases and V by 3 bases; bases with no gene match: 2. As DNA, the CDR3 is TGTGCCAGTAGTATCCGGGACAGGGATCAGCCCCAGCATTTT. Residues: CASSIRDRDQPQHF.

This sequence joins TRBV7-2 and TRBJ1-6, with D uncertain. From germline, CDR1 is SGHTA and CDR2 FQGNSA. The V end lost 2 bases, the J end lost 10 bases, and 15 bases lay between the germline ends. This CDR3 contains 15 residues. The CDR3 reads CASSLSHGAKSPLHF. The CDR3 coding sequence is TGTGCCAGCAGCTTATCCCACGGAGCTAAATCACCCCTCCACTTT.

Only one count was recorded for this clone. V is TRBV7-9 and J is TRBJ2-7, with 7 bases lining up with TRBD1. J gave up 4 bases and V 6 bases, and 9 bases lay outside the gene matches. Germline values: CDR1 SEHNR, CDR2 FQNEAQ (reference sequence). The CDR3 is 14 amino acids. CDR3 in DNA: TGTGCCAGCAGTTCACGACAGGGAACTTACGAGCAGTACTTC. This codes for CASSSRQGTYEQYF.

The chain joins TRBV28 to TRBJ2-7, with 8 bases matching TRBD2. Per germline, CDR1 MDHEN and CDR2 SYDVKM. V was pared by 6 bases and J by 4 bases, with 8 bases of the junction left unmatched. This CDR3 contains 14 residues. The CDR3 is CASRWTGGAYEQYF. CDR3 bases: TGTGCCAGCAGATGGACGGGGGGGGCTTACGAGCAGTACTTC.

The chain uses TRBV6-5 and TRBJ1-1, with unresolved D. The length of the CDR3 is 13 residues. V was pared by 6 bases and J by 0 bases, with 8 bases between. Germline lookup yields CDR1 MNHEY and CDR2 SVGAGI. Here the CDR3 reads CASSELVNTEAFF. As DNA, the CDR3 is TGTGCCAGCAGCGAGTTGGTGAACACTGAAGCTTTCTTT.

The gene calls are TRBV19 and TRBJ1-1; no clear D. Germline assignment: CDR1 LNHDA and CDR2 SQIVND (reference sequence). The CDR3 spans 16 residues. Trimming stripped 7 bases from V and 0 bases from J, with 18 bases between. The CDR3 DNA reads TGTGCCAGTAATTCCGCGGCAGTCTCCATGAACACTGAAGCTTTCTTT. Residues: CASNSAAVSMNTEAFF. Full variable domain (rest looked up from reference TRBV19 and TRBJ1-1): DGGITQSPKYLFRKEGQNVTLSCEQNLNHDAMYWYRQDPGQGLRLIYYSQIVNDFQKGDIAEGYSVSREKKESFPLTVTSAQKNPTAFYLCASNSAAVSMNTEAFFGQGTRLTVV.

The chain combines TRBV13 with TRBJ2-7; D is possibly TRBD1 (5 bases). The CDR3 runs 16 residues. Deletions cut 2 bases from V and 5 bases from J, with 19 bases between. From germline, CDR1 is PRHDT and CDR2 FYEKMQ (reference sequence). In DNA, the CDR3 is TGTGCCAGCAGCTTAAAAATGCAGGGTCCAGGCGACGAGCAGTACTTC. Its protein is CASSLKMQGPGDEQYF.

CDR3 nucleotides: TGTGCCAGCAGTCTACACAGGGGGGGGTACGAGCAGTACTTC. Protein product: CASSLHRGGYEQYF. J is TRBJ2-7 and V is TRBV25-1; possibly TRBD1 for D (8 bases). The CDR3 runs 14 residues. Germline values: CDR1 MGHDK, CDR2 SYGVNS. The V end lost 5 bases, the J end lost 4 bases, and 15 bases lay between the germline ends.

The J gene is TRBJ1-2, the V gene TRBV4-1; the D is unclear. The ends were cut back, 0 bases at V and 0 bases at J, with 14 bases in the middle. This CDR3 spans 17 amino acids. Germline V gene lookup returns CDR1 MGHRA and CDR2 YSYEKL. Here the CDR3 reads CASSQESRTLPNYGYTF. As DNA, the CDR3 is TGCGCCAGCAGCCAAGAGTCGCGGACTCTCCCTAACTATGGCTACACCTTC.

This clone occurred once. The chain links TRBV11-2 to TRBJ2-1; D gene ambiguous. Germline V gene sequence: CDR1 SGHAT, CDR2 FQNNGV. With 5 bases removed from V and 7 bases from J, the gap between germline ends came to 6 bases. This CDR3 comprises 11 residues. CDR3 coding DNA: TGTGCCAGCAGCACCGGGAATGAGCAGTTCTTC. Protein: CASSTGNEQFF.

The gene calls are TRBV29-1 and TRBJ1-2; unclear D gene. This CDR3 comprises 9 residues. Germline lookup yields CDR1 SQVTM and CDR2 ANQGSEA. With 4 bases removed from V and 6 bases from J, the gap between germline ends came to 3 bases. This CDR3 reads CSVVNGYTF. The CDR3, as DNA: TGCAGCGTTGTTAATGGCTACACCTTC.

V gene TRBV7-9 combines with J gene TRBJ2-5; D remains ambiguous. The DNA end lines up better with TRBJ2-7; the J call may be wrong. The germline CDR1 and CDR2 sequences are SEHNR and FQNEAQ (reference sequence). This CDR3 contains 12 residues. The CDR3 DNA sequence: TGTGCCAGCAGCTCCGCCTCCTACGAGCAGTACTTC. Its translation is CASSSASYEQYF.

This clone was found once. The rearrangement links TRBV19 to TRBJ1-1, with TRBD1 matching 7 bases. J gave up 11 bases and V 5 bases, and 11 bases lay outside the gene matches. From germline, CDR1 is LNHDA and CDR2 SQIVND (reference sequence). The CDR3 is 13 amino acids. CDR3 amino acids: CASSPSAGGVAFF. Written as DNA, the CDR3 is TGTGCCAGTAGTCCAAGTGCAGGGGGTGTCGCTTTCTTT.

The rearrangement joins TRBV6-1 to TRBJ1-1; possible D gene TRBD1, 5 bases. V dropped 6 bases and J dropped 4 bases, with 15 bases sitting between them. Germline values: CDR1 MNHNS, CDR2 SASEGT. This CDR3 spans 14 amino acids. The CDR3: CASRPIGGSTEAFF. DNA of the CDR3: TGTGCCAGCAGACCCATCGGGGGGTCCACTGAAGCTTTCTTT.

The J gene is TRBJ1-1, the V gene TRBV15; 9 bases are a match to TRBD1. The CDR3 has 14 residues. The trim removed 5 bases at V and 8 bases at J, leaving 9 bases unmatched. Germline-derived CDR1 and CDR2 are LNHNV and YYDKDF (reference sequence). The CDR3: CATSDRDREVEAFF. The CDR3 nucleotides read TGTGCCACCAGCGACCGGGACAGGGAGGTAGAAGCTTTCTTT.

V is TRBV6-1 and J is TRBJ1-2; no clear D. Germline CDR1 reads MNHNS; CDR2 reads SASEGT. V lost 3 bases to trimming and J lost 4 bases, with 3 bases between them. CDR3 length equals 11 residues. CDR3 sequence: CASSESYGYTF. CDR3 bases: TGTGCCAGCAGTGAGAGCTATGGCTACACCTTC.